This T cell receptor (beta chain) originates from a study of blood T cell repertoires in COVID-19. Clones were read by immunoSEQ multiplex PCR, and TCRdb kept only the in-frame ones, dropping some. Found here are hundreds of thousands of clones, 90% of them singletons; the top ten hold over 0.75%. The ends were cut back, 5 bases at V and 7 bases at J, with 16 bases in the middle. The length of the CDR3 is 14 residues. Germline values: CDR1 SGDLS, CDR2 YYNGEE. The clonotype comes from a man in his fifties or sixties who had been exposed to COVID-19. Sequencing used PBMCs or T cells enriched from blood (not recorded which). The rearrangement links TRBV9 to TRBJ1-5; a weak D match, TRBD1 (5 bases). Here the CDR3 reads CASSQGAFGQPQHF. The CDR3 bases are TGTGCCAGCAGTCAAGGGGCGTTTGGGCAGCCCCAGCATTTT.